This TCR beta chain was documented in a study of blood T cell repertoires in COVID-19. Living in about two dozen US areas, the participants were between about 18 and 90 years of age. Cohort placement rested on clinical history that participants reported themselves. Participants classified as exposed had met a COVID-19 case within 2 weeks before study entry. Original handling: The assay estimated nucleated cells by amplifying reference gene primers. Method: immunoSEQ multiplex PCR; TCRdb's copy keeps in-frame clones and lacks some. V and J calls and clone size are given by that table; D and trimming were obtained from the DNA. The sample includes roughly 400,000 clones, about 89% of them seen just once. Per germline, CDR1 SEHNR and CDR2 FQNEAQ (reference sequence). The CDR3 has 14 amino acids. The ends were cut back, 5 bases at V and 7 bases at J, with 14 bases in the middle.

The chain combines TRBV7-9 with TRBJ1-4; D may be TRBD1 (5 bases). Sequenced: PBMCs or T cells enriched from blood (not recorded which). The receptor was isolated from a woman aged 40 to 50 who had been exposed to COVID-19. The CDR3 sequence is CASSREGRGEKLFF. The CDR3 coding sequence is TGTGCCAGCAGCCGGGAGGGACGAGGTGAAAAACTGTTTTTT.